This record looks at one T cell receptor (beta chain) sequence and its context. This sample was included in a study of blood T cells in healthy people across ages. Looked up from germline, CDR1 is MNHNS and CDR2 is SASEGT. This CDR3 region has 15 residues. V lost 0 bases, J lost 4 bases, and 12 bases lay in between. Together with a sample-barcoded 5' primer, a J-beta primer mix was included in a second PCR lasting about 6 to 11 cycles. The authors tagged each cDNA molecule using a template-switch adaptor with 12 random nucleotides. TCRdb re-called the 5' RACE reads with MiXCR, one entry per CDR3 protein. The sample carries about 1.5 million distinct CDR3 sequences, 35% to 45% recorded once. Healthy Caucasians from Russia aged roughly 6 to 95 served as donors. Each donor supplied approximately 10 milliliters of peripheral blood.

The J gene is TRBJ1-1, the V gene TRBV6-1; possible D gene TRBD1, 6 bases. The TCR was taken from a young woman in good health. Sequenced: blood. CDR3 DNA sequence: TGTGCCAGCAGTGAAGCATTGGGGGGCCGCACTGAAGCTTTCTTT. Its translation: CASSEALGGRTEAFF.